The rows below give T cell receptor beta chains drawn from one sample of a study of CD8 T cells in Susac syndrome. Each CDR3 protein is one row after TCRdb ran MiXCR on the immunoSEQ multiplex PCR reads. The repertoire holds approximately 120,000 distinct CDR3 sequences, with under 95% as singletons. Sequencing was done on a sample of CD8+ T cells from PBMCs. The receptors shown here come from a human donor with multiple sclerosis. CDR3s include the opening cysteine and the closing phenylalanine or tryptophan. A D gene is named only where the DNA matches it firmly. Clone size is given for some rows only: seen once, a few or many times, or a class if the clone is expanded.

-,14,-,TRBV27,TRBJ1-1,CASSPAMSATEAFF
-,11,-,TRBV29-1,TRBJ2-7,CSVEDPNEQYF
-,12,-,TRBV20-1,TRBJ1-1,CSAPVENTEAFF
TRBD2,14,-,TRBV7-9,TRBJ2-1,CASSLGAGVNEQFF
-,15,once,TRBV28,TRBJ2-1,CASSPLTEPYNEQFF
-,15,-,TRBV11-2,TRBJ2-5,CASSAQGSPQETQYF
TRBD2,15,-,TRBV7-3,TRBJ2-1,CASSWLAGGPNEQFF
-,12,-,TRBV7-9,TRBJ2-5,CASSSQVETQYF
-,13,-,TRBV5-6,TRBJ2-7,CASSFVDNYEQYF
-,16,-,TRBV27,TRBJ1-5,CASRNIRAGVNQPQHF
-,14,-,TRBV27,TRBJ2-7,CASSLRGAVHEQYF
-,15,-,TRBV27,TRBJ1-1,CASSYSVEGVAEAFF
-,16,-,TRBV27,TRBJ1-2,CASSLSVGALNYGYTF
TRBD2,17,-,TRBV12-3/TRBV12-4,TRBJ2-2,CASSILRGLAGSGELFF
-,13,once,TRBV5-6,TRBJ1-4,CASSLGHPEKLFF
TRBD2,15,-,TRBV13,TRBJ2-1,CASSFPGLAGGGQFF
TRBD1,12,-,TRBV6-1,TRBJ1-4,CAISSGQEKLFF
TRBD1,13,-,TRBV12-5,TRBJ1-2,CASGPTGNYGYTF
-,17,-,TRBV5-4,TRBJ2-6,CASSPFLLYSGANVLTF
-,13,-,TRBV5-8,TRBJ2-7,CASSPGEGYEQYF
-,13,-,TRBV24-1,TRBJ2-2,CATKQGGTGELFF
-,16,-,TRBV5-6,TRBJ1-1,CASSLSAGDMNTEAFF
-,13,-,TRBV5-1,TRBJ1-5,CASSLAIGQPQHF
TRBD1,14,-,TRBV2,TRBJ2-7,CASSDLGQGHEQYF
-,12,once,TRBV4-1,TRBJ2-1,CASSQEGYEQFF
-,13,few,TRBV27,TRBJ2-7,CASSLNRGYEQYF
-,11,once,TRBV5-4,TRBJ2-3,CASSEGDTQYF
-,16,few,TRBV7-2,TRBJ1-2,CASSLTRDTTNYGYTF
-,15,-,TRBV4-1,TRBJ2-1,CASSLDSLSYNEQFF
TRBD2,14,-,TRBV9,TRBJ2-7,CASSYLAGDYEQYF
TRBD1,15,-,TRBV28,TRBJ1-5,CASSFGNRGDQPQHF
-,17,once,TRBV4-3,TRBJ2-7,CASSQDPALAGLSEQYF
-,14,-,TRBV11-2,TRBJ2-1,CASSFAAGHNEQFF
TRBD2,14,once,TRBV15,TRBJ2-1,CATHRTSGMNEQFF
-,12,-,TRBV7-9,TRBJ1-2,CASSLEAEGYTF
TRBD1,15,-,TRBV7-9,TRBJ1-1,CASSIGTGGNHEAFF
-,15,few,TRBV28,TRBJ2-1,CASSFLSGSYNEQFF
TRBD1,13,once,TRBV30,TRBJ2-2,CASWDRFTGELFF
-,13,-,TRBV19,TRBJ2-1,CASSWDFLNEQFF
TRBD2,18,-,TRBV19,TRBJ2-1,CASSIGASGLSSYNEQFF
-,14,-,TRBV5-6,TRBJ1-1,CASREGRMNTEAFF
-,14,-,TRBV7-9,TRBJ2-1,CASSYGLSDNEQFF
-,15,-,TRBV6-5,TRBJ2-3,CASSSDNPSTDTQYF
-,12,-,TRBV29-1,TRBJ2-3,CSVETDTDTQYF